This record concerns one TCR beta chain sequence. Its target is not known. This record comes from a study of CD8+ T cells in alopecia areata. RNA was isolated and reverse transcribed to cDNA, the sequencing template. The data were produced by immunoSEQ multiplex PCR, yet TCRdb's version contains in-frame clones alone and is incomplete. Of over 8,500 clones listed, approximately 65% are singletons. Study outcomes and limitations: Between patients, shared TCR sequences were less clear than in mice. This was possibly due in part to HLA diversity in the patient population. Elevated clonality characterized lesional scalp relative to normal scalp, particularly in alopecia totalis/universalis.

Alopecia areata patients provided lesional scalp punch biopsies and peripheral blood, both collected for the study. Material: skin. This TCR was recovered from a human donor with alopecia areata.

The CDR3 reads CASSSRAGDPDRTDTQYF. The CDR3 DNA reads TGTGCCAGCAGCTCCCGAGCGGGAGATCCCGATAGGACAGATACGCAGTATTTT. The chain joins TRBV7-9 to TRBJ2-3; 8 positions agree with TRBD2. The CDR3 spans 18 residues. Per the germline V gene, CDR1 is SEHNR and CDR2 is FQNEAQ (reference sequence). V dropped 4 bases and J dropped 3; count of bases not matched to a gene: 15.